This TCR beta chain was sequenced during a study of naive and memory T cell subsets. Study findings and constraints: Over 95% of naive TCR sequences appeared only once, unlike memory subsets.

Germline loops: CDR1 MGHDK, CDR2 SYGVNS. This CDR3 region has 16 residues. V lost 1 base to trimming and J lost 3 bases; unmatched junction nucleotides: 4. CMV status came from CD4+ IFNgamma after overnight CMV lysate stimulation. Cells stained for CD3, CD4, CD8, CD45RA, CD27 and viability were sorted into four CD45RA/CD27 subsets. Note on this clonotype: Its target is not known.

The beta constant-region primer was an equimolar mix of two oligonucleotides covering TRBC1 and TRBC2. Four rounds of PCR amplified the ligated cDNA using nested alpha and beta constant-region primers plus SP2. TCRdb re-called the UMI-ligation and nested PCR reads through MiXCR, storing one row per CDR3 protein. Of roughly 2,600 distinct CDR3 sequences listed, 6% to 9.5% are singletons. The chain links TRBV25-1 to TRBJ1-3; 9 nucleotides agree with TRBD1. The TCR originated in a human donor in good health. Specimen: effector memory CD8+ T cells from blood. Subset given: effector memory, CD45RA- CD27-. The CDR3 sequence is CASSESDRGYGNTIYF. Here the CDR3 DNA reads TGTGCCAGCAGTGAATCCGACAGGGGGTATGGAAACACCATATATTTT.